This T cell receptor (beta chain) was sequenced during a study of cytomegalovirus exposure and HLA in healthy donors. As to this clone: Its antigen is unknown.

Germline loops: CDR1 SGHVS, CDR2 FNYEAQ. This CDR3 has 15 amino acids. The J segment lost 8 bases and the V segment lost 1 base, leaving 2 bases of the junction unmatched. General observations from the study: Available immune exposure information covered CMV serostatus only.

Amplification used 60 Vbeta primers and 13 Jbeta primers. Only in-frame clones appear in the TCRdb table, and some are missing; sequencing was by immunoSEQ multiplex PCR. The data contain around 190,000 clones, about 90% of them singletons. This receptor was taken from a boy aged 2 to 9 in good health and CMV-seronegative. The sequenced sample was PBMCs. The chain links TRBV7-6 to TRBJ2-1; 13 bases map to TRBD2. CDR3 protein: CASSLVGLAGDEQFF. CDR3 DNA sequence: TGTGCCAGCAGCTTAGTCGGACTAGCGGGAGATGAGCAGTTCTTC.